Detailed here is one TCR beta chain. Its antigen is as yet unknown. These data originate in a study of CD8 T cells in ankylosing spondylitis. Study-wide results and limits: Blood from ankylosing spondylitis patients appeared to carry a characteristic eight-variant TCR beta motif.

TCRdb reprocessed the 5' RACE reads via MiXCR and lists one record per CDR3 protein. The table has 200,000 to 300,000 distinct CDR3 sequences, more than 9% seen once. V lost 7 bases to trimming and J lost 8 bases, with 18 bases between them. The CDR3 has 14 amino acids. The genes are TRBV12-3 or TRBV12-4 and TRBJ1-3, with a weak D call TRBD1 (6 bases). Sequenced input: blood, either unsorted or a sorted T cell fraction (not recorded which). The sequence was collected from a male donor with ankylosing spondylitis or in good health (not recorded which). The CDR3: CASTTRGARDTIYF. For the CDR3, the DNA is TGTGCCAGCACCACTCGGGGGGCGCGGGACACCATATATTTT.